A selection of T cell receptor beta chains follows, all from one sample in a study of T cells in localized non-small cell lung cancer. The data were produced by immunoSEQ multiplex PCR, yet TCRdb's version contains in-frame clones alone and is incomplete. This sample has roughly 30,000 clones, with 70% to 90% found just once. Here the sequenced sample was peripheral blood, taken before any cancer treatment. The receptors stem from a woman aged 18 to 55 with stage I lung adenocarcinoma. Each CDR3 is given with its conserved first and last residue. D genes are given only for firm matches. Only part of the rows carry a size: once, few, many, or a class if the clone is expanded.

>.|.|TRBJ1-3|TRBV21-1
TGTGCCAGCAGCAAAAATCGGCAGGGGCCTCTCCTTTCTGGAAACACCATATATTTT
CASSKNRQGPLLSGNTIYF
>.|TRBD1|TRBJ2-7|TRBV6-6
TGTGCCAGCAGTTTCCCACAGGGGACCTACGAGCAGTACTTC
CASSFPQGTYEQYF
>once|.|TRBJ2-3|TRBV10-3
TGTGCCATCAGTGAGTATGAAGATACGCAGTATTTT
CAISEYEDTQYF
>once|.|TRBJ2-7|TRBV4-3
TGCGCCAGCAGCCAAGAAGTGGCGTTCACCTACGAGCAGTACTTC
CASSQEVAFTYEQYF
>once|.|TRBJ1-5|TRBV5-8
TGTGCCAGCAGCCGCGGGGTCCCCCAGCATTTT
CASSRGVPQHF
>.|.|TRBJ2-7|TRBV6-5
TGTGCCAGTTCCGCGGCCTATGGACCTTACGAGCAGTACTTC
CASSAAYGPYEQYF
>.|.|TRBJ1-1|TRBV27
TGTGCCAGCAGTTTTGGGATGAACACTGAAGCTTTCTTT
CASSFGMNTEAFF
>.|TRBD2|TRBJ2-3|TRBV6-5
TGTGCCAGCGCGGGACTAGCGGGGAATACGCAGTATTTT
CASAGLAGNTQYF
>.|.|TRBJ2-3|TRBV19
TGTGCCAGTATTGGGGCTAGAAGCACAGATACGCAGTATTTT
CASIGARSTDTQYF
>.|.|TRBJ1-1|TRBV4-1
TGCGCCAGCAGCTCAACTGTACTCAGGGGTCCCACTGAAGCTTTCTTT
CASSSTVLRGPTEAFF
>.|.|TRBJ2-7|TRBV11-2
TGTGCCAGCAGCCAGAGTGGAACTGTCTACGAGCAGTACTTC
CASSQSGTVYEQYF
>few|.|TRBJ1-2|TRBV7-9
TGTGCCAGCAGCTTTGCCGGTGGTGGCTACACCTTC
CASSFAGGGYTF
>once|.|TRBJ1-2|TRBV10-2
TGCGCCAGCAGTGTTCATAACTATGGCTACACCTTC
CASSVHNYGYTF
>.|.|TRBJ1-2|TRBV9
TGTGCCAGCAGCGTAGAGGACCGAGGTTCGAGTGGCTACACCTTC
CASSVEDRGSSGYTF
>.|TRBD1|TRBJ2-3|TRBV19
TGTGCCACTACCGGACAGGGAAGGGGTACGCAGTATTTT
CATTGQGRGTQYF
>once|.|TRBJ2-3|TRBV7-9
TGTGCCAGCACCGAACTAGCCACAGATACGCAGTATTTT
CASTELATDTQYF
>.|TRBD1|TRBJ2-7|TRBV10-3
TGTGCCATCAGACCGGGACAGGGCTCCTACGAGCAGTACTTC
CAIRPGQGSYEQYF
>.|.|TRBJ1-2|TRBV6-5
TGTGCCAGCAGTTACTCGATGGGGCCTAGGAGAGGGGGCTACACCTTC
CASSYSMGPRRGGYTF
>.|.|TRBJ2-1|TRBV7-3
TGTGCCAGCAACAACGGGGGCTACAATGAGCAGTTCTTC
CASNNGGYNEQFF
>.|.|TRBJ1-3|TRBV5-1
TGCGCCAGCAGCTCCCCGACAGGAAGCTCTGGAAACACCATATATTTT
CASSSPTGSSGNTIYF
>.|.|TRBJ2-5|TRBV29-1
TGCAGCGTTGAAGTGGGTGCGGAAGAGACCCAGTACTTC
CSVEVGAEETQYF
>.|.|TRBJ2-4|TRBV29-1
TGCAGCGTCCGTCTTGAGGACATTCAGTACTTC
CSVRLEDIQYF
>.|TRBD2|TRBJ2-3|TRBV6-1
TGTGCCAGCAGTGGCTATAGCGGGAGCACAGATACGCAGTATTTT
CASSGYSGSTDTQYF
>.|TRBD1|TRBJ2-3|TRBV5-1
TGCGCCAGCACAAACAGGGGGACCACAGATACGCAGTATTTT
CASTNRGTTDTQYF
>.|.|TRBJ1-3|TRBV9
TGTGCCAGCAGCCCGACGGAGGGAAACACCATATATTTT
CASSPTEGNTIYF
>.|.|TRBJ2-1|TRBV6-1
TGTGCCAGCAGTGCTGTTTCCTACAATGAGCAGTTCTTC
CASSAVSYNEQFF
>.|.|TRBJ2-1|TRBV7-9
TGTGCCAGCAGCTTAGCGTATCCCGCCGGGGGTGAGCAGTTCTTC
CASSLAYPAGGEQFF
>.|TRBD2|TRBJ2-7|TRBV10-1
TGCGCCAGCAGCGGACTAGCGGGGGTAGGGAGCTACGAGCAGTACTTC
CASSGLAGVGSYEQYF
>.|.|TRBJ1-1|TRBV6-6
TGTGCCACCATACAGGACACTGAAGCTTTCTTT
CATIQDTEAFF
>.|.|TRBJ2-2|TRBV27
TGTGCCAGCAGTTCCGACAGCCTCACCGGGGAGCTGTTTTTT
CASSSDSLTGELFF
>few|.|TRBJ2-5|TRBV27
TGTGCCAGCAGTTTGGTGAATCGCCAAGAGACCCAGTACTTC
CASSLVNRQETQYF
>.|.|TRBJ2-5|TRBV7-9
TGTGCCAGCAGCTCCCCCGGTTCCGAGACCCAGTACTTC
CASSSPGSETQYF
>.|.|TRBJ1-1|TRBV28
TGTGCCAGCACCCGGGACGGGATCACTGAAGCTTTCTTT
CASTRDGITEAFF
>.|.|TRBJ1-3|TRBV7-8
TGTGCCAGCAGCGATCGGACAGCCTCTGGAAACACCATATATTTT
CASSDRTASGNTIYF
>.|TRBD1|TRBJ1-4|TRBV5-4
TGTGCCAGCAGCTCCGACAGGGGGCTGGCTGAAAAACTGTTTTTT
CASSSDRGLAEKLFF
>.|.|TRBJ2-1|TRBV11-3
TGTGCCAGCAGCTTTCAGGGGCACCTTACAATCAATGAGCAGTTCTTC
CASSFQGHLTINEQFF
>.|.|TRBJ2-4|TRBV6-1
TGTGCCAGCACCGAACGGGACTTTCAGTACTTC
CASTERDFQYF
>.|.|TRBJ1-2|TRBV9
TGTGCCAGCAGCGTAGAGGGGGGACGGACCCATGGCTACACCTTC
CASSVEGGRTHGYTF
>.|.|TRBJ1-2|TRBV19
TGTGCCAGTACCTCGGGATCGAGGGACTATGGCTACACCTTC
CASTSGSRDYGYTF
>.|.|TRBJ1-4|TRBV4-1
TGCGCCAGCAGCCCCATCTGGGGGAGGGAGGAAAAACTGTTTTTT
CASSPIWGREEKLFF
>.|TRBD1|TRBJ1-1|TRBV19
TGTGCCAGTAGTCCCGACAGGGGTGCAACTGAAGCTTTCTTT
CASSPDRGATEAFF
>.|TRBD1|TRBJ2-2|TRBV5-1
TGCGCCAGCAGCTTGGGACGGACAGGGTCCACCGGGGAGCTGTTTTTT
CASSLGRTGSTGELFF
>.|.|TRBJ2-6|TRBV11-3
TGTGCCAGCAGCTCCTTGGACTCCAGCTCTGGGGCCAACGTCCTGACTTTC
CASSSLDSSSGANVLTF
>.|TRBD1|TRBJ2-4|TRBV28
TGTGCCAGCAGTACTCCGACAGGGTACGCCATTCAGTACTTC
CASSTPTGYAIQYF
>.|TRBD1|TRBJ2-7|TRBV2
TGTGCCAGCAGCGTGACAGGGAACGAGCAGTACTTC
CASSVTGNEQYF
>.|TRBD1|TRBJ2-3|TRBV27
TGTGCCAGCAGCCCCAGGGAGACAGGGCCCCCAGCCGATACGCAGTATTTT
CASSPRETGPPADTQYF
>.|TRBD2|TRBJ2-7|TRBV4-1
TGCGCCAGCAGCCCCGAGGCGGCAGCCCTAGCGGGAGGAGGGAGCGAGCAGTACTTC
CASSPEAAALAGGGSEQYF
>.|.|TRBJ2-7|TRBV6-5
TGTGCCAGCAGTTACTCCAGGGGACACGAGCAGTACTTC
CASSYSRGHEQYF
>.|.|TRBJ2-2|TRBV12-5
TGTGCTAGTGGTCTCGGACATACCGGGGAGCTGTTTTTT
CASGLGHTGELFF